Reported below is one T cell receptor beta chain. The sample originates from a study of blood T cell repertoires in COVID-19. Study context: COVID-19 samples collected from the United States, Italy and Spain covered acute and convalescent phases. The cDNA or gDNA used as material had been derived from T cells, B-cell-depleted T cells, or PBMCs.

The method was immunoSEQ multiplex PCR; TCRdb's version includes in-frame clones alone and lacks a portion of them. The sample consists of approximately 83,000 clones, 75% to 85% of them appearing once. The germline V gene encodes CDR1 MNHEY and CDR2 SVGAGI. The CDR3 spans 16 residues. With 4 bases clipped from V and 8 bases from J, the junction kept 11 bases outside the gene matches. The TCR originated in a woman of 80 years or more with acute or convalescent COVID-19. This chain links TRBV6-5 with TRBJ2-1; 10 bases map to TRBD2. Sequenced: peripheral blood. The CDR3: CASSLQAGGRWYEQFF. The CDR3 DNA reads as TGTGCCAGCAGTTTGCAAGCGGGGGGGCGGTGGTATGAGCAGTTCTTC.